A single sample gave rise to the 21 T cell receptor beta chains below, sequenced in a study of graft-versus-host responses after intestinal transplantation. Repertoires were generated with immunoSEQ multiplex PCR, while TCRdb's copy carries only in-frame clones and drops some. In the table there are around 45,000 clones, roughly 95% of which are singletons. This sample comprised PBMCs, obtained approximately 360 days after intestinal transplant. The source is a human patient who received an intestinal transplant, so some T cells may come from the graft donor.

The gene calls are TRBV6-5 and TRBJ2-7; D might be TRBD2 (5 bases). Germline assignment: CDR1 MNHEY and CDR2 SVGAGI. This CDR3 region has 13 residues. V was cut by 8 bases and J by 2 bases, with 13 bases left in between. CDR3 sequence: CASRGPGTYEQYF. The CDR3 DNA follows: TGTGCCAGCCGCGGTCCGGGGACCTACGAGCAGTACTTC.

DNA for the CDR3: TGTGCCAGCAGTTACTTATTAGGTTACGAGCAGTACTTC. It yields the protein CASSYLLGYEQYF. The chain links TRBV6-6 to TRBJ2-7; no clear D. The length of the CDR3 is 13 residues. From germline, CDR1 is MNHNY and CDR2 SVGAGI (reference sequence). The V gene lost 1 base and the J gene lost 4 bases, with 8 bases spanning the gap.

The gene calls are TRBV5-1 and TRBJ2-5; TRBD1 aligns across 8 bases. The CDR3 length is 14 residues. Per germline, CDR1 SGHRS and CDR2 YFSETQ. The J segment lost 3 bases and the V segment lost 8 bases, leaving 9 bases of the junction unmatched. For the CDR3, the DNA is TGCGCCAGTTCGACAGGGGCTGGTGAAGAGACCCAGTACTTC. This encodes CASSTGAGEETQYF.

The chain recombines TRBV6-5 with TRBJ1-1; 9 nucleotides match TRBD1. The junction had 2 bases not matched to a gene; V was cut back by 2 bases and J by 4 bases. Germline values: CDR1 MNHEY, CDR2 SVGAGI. The CDR3 runs to 14 residues. DNA for the CDR3: TGTGCCAGCAGTTACGGACAGGGGAGCACTGAAGCTTTCTTT. It is translated as CASSYGQGSTEAFF.

The chain links TRBV4-1 to TRBJ1-1; D not certain. The V end lost 5 bases, the J end lost 1 base, and 14 bases lay between the germline ends. Germline CDR1 and CDR2: MGHRA and YSYEKL. The CDR3 is 15 residues long. The CDR3 region has the DNA TGCGCCAGCAGCAAGGGCTTCGAGCGGAACACTGAAGCTTTCTTT. It specifies CASSKGFERNTEAFF.

This rearrangement joins TRBV9 to TRBJ2-3; TRBD2 matches 10 bases. From germline, CDR1 is SGDLS and CDR2 YYNGEE. With 4 bases clipped from V and 0 bases from J, the junction kept 8 bases outside the gene matches. The CDR3 sequence is 17 residues long. CDR3 amino acids: CASSPGLAVLSTDTQYF. The CDR3 bases are TGTGCCAGCAGCCCTGGACTAGCGGTTCTCAGCACAGATACGCAGTATTTT.

This chain uses TRBV7-9 with TRBJ1-1; maybe TRBD1 (5 bases). From germline, CDR1 is SEHNR and CDR2 FQNEAQ (reference sequence). V gave up 0 bases and J gave up 5 bases, with 10 bases separating them. The CDR3 is 14 residues long. DNA for the CDR3: TGTGCCAGCAGCTTAGCGGCCCGGGGGACTGAAGCTTTCTTT. Amino acids: CASSLAARGTEAFF.

This chain links TRBV2 with TRBJ2-2; D not resolved. V lost 4 bases to trimming and J lost 3 bases, with 6 bases between them. Germline V gives CDR1 SNHLY, CDR2 FYNNEI. CDR3 length: 13 residues. The DNA for the CDR3 is TGTGCCAGCAGTGCCAGCGACACCGGGGAGCTGTTTTTT. This encodes CASSASDTGELFF.

CDR3 in amino acids: CASSPIQLSTGYTF. The CDR3 region has the DNA TGTGCCAGCAGCCCCATTCAGTTGTCAACGGGCTACACCTTC. J is TRBJ1-2 and V is TRBV7-9; D remains ambiguous. Trimming left V 5 bases short and J 8 bases short, with 18 bases between. The CDR3 consists of 14 residues. CDR1 SEHNR and CDR2 FQNEAQ come from the germline V gene (reference sequence).

This clone was observed a single time. The chain uses TRBV18 and TRBJ2-1; 10 bases are a match to TRBD2. With 4 bases clipped from V and 8 bases from J, the junction kept 8 bases outside the gene matches. Per the germline V gene, CDR1 is KGHSH and CDR2 is LQKENI. This CDR3 contains 15 residues. This CDR3 reads CASSRQAGGSDEQFF. For the CDR3, the DNA is TGTGCCAGCTCACGGCAAGCGGGAGGGTCCGATGAGCAGTTCTTC.

The rearrangement uses TRBV21-1 and TRBJ2-6. TRBV21-1 is a documented pseudogene. The CDR3 runs 17 residues. The chain's CDR3 is CASSKKKDGSGANVLTF. The DNA of the CDR3 is TGTGCCAGCAGCAAAAAAAAGGATGGCTCTGGGGCCAACGTCCTGACTTTC.

The chain employs TRBV7-3 and TRBJ2-5; TRBD2 aligns across 7 bases. The CDR3 contains 13 residues. Losses at the gene ends were 2 bases for V and 12 bases for J; bases not matched to a gene: 9. Germline CDR1 reads SGHTA; CDR2 reads FQGTGA. CDR3 sequence: CASSLGAGDFEYF. CDR3 sequence (DNA): TGTGCCAGCAGCTTAGGGGCGGGGGACTTCGAGTACTTC.

This chain uses TRBV5-7 with TRBJ2-5, with 9 bases aligning to TRBD2. TRBV5-7 is treated as an ORF (open reading frame) with a function not yet certain. Trimming took 3 bases from V and 3 from J; bases not matched to a gene: 15. The CDR3 has 18 residues. In nucleotides, the CDR3 is TGTGCCAGCAGCTCCCGCCGACTAGCGGACCAGAGAAAAGAGACCCAGTACTTC. It specifies CASSSRRLADQRKETQYF.

This chain connects TRBV10-3 to TRBJ2-1, with TRBD1 matching 9 bases. After removal of 4 bases from V and 7 bases from J, the junction contained 11 bases not matched to a gene. Germline values: CDR1 ENHRY, CDR2 SYGVKD. The CDR3 covers 16 residues. The CDR3 nucleotides read TGTGCCATCAGTGGTGCGTATACAGGGGGCGGAAATGAGCAGTTCTTC. It is translated as CAISGAYTGGGNEQFF.

This chain joins TRBV7-3 and TRBJ1-5, with 7 bases matching TRBD1. This CDR3 region has 18 residues. The germline V gene has CDR1 SGHTA and CDR2 FQGTGA. Unmatched junction bases numbered 15, after V lost 0 bases and J lost 7 bases. The CDR3 coding sequence is TGTGCCAGCAGCTTAACCCACACAGGGGACAAACCCAGCCAGCCCCAGCATTTT. The encoded protein is CASSLTHTGDKPSQPQHF.

This chain uses TRBV6-5 with TRBJ2-7; D is perhaps TRBD2 (5 bases). V gave up 0 bases and J gave up 2 bases, with 11 bases separating them. This CDR3 has 15 residues. Germline V gene data show CDR1 as MNHEY and CDR2 as SVGAGI. The DNA of the CDR3 is TGTGCCAGCAGTTACTCCATAGTGGGAGCCTACGAGCAGTACTTC. Translated, it gives CASSYSIVGAYEQYF.

The rearrangement joins TRBV9 to TRBJ1-2; D gene ambiguous. V was pared by 0 bases and J by 8 bases, with 11 bases between. The CDR3 length is 13 residues. CDR1 and CDR2 (germline): SGDLS, YYNGEE. Written as DNA, the CDR3 is TGTGCCAGCAGCGTAGTTCCCGAGGGAGGCTACACCTTC. Its protein is CASSVVPEGGYTF.

A word on this clone: The same CDR3 also results from other DNA sequences found in this sample. The chain is built from TRBV9 and TRBJ1-1; D is undetermined. CDR1 is SGDLS and CDR2 is YYNGEE in the germline V gene. The length of the CDR3 is 11 residues. V lost 3 bases and J 4 bases, leaving 4 bases between the germline ends. The CDR3 DNA reads TGTGCCAGCAGCGGCGGCACTGAAGCTTTCTTT. Protein sequence: CASSGGTEAFF.

V usage is TRBV5-1 and J usage is TRBJ2-5, with 8 bases identical to TRBD1. The germline V gene has CDR1 SGHRS and CDR2 YFSETQ. The junction had 9 bases not matched to a gene; V was cut back by 3 bases and J by 5 bases. The CDR3 spans 15 residues. CDR3 nucleotide sequence: TGCGCCAGCAGCTCCGGACAGGGCCTTCGGGAGACCCAGTACTTC. It codes for CASSSGQGLRETQYF.

The chain links TRBV18 to TRBJ2-1; 9 bases agree with TRBD1. Germline loops: CDR1 KGHSH, CDR2 LQKENI. V was clipped by 0 bases and J by 8 bases; unmatched bases: 11. The CDR3 runs to 17 residues. The CDR3 reads CASSPPRGQGFRDEQFF. In DNA, the CDR3 is TGTGCCAGCTCACCACCCCGAGGACAGGGGTTTCGGGATGAGCAGTTCTTC. Full variable domain (rest looked up from reference TRBV18 and TRBJ2-1): NAGVMQNPRHLVRRRGQEARLRCSPMKGHSHVYWYRQLPEEGLKFMVYLQKENIIDESGMPKERFSAEFPKEGPSILRIQQVVRGDSAAYFCASSPPRGQGFRDEQFFGPGTRLTVL.

This chain links TRBV19 with TRBJ2-1, with D possibly matching TRBD2 (7 bases). V shed 8 bases and J shed 10 bases, with 27 bases lying between them. The length of the CDR3 is 16 residues. Germline V gene data show CDR1 as LNHDA and CDR2 as SQIVND (reference sequence). The CDR3 here is CASFPRGKGGVPEQFF. In DNA, the CDR3 is TGTGCCAGTTTCCCGAGGGGTAAAGGGGGGGTCCCCGAGCAGTTCTTC.